A selection of T cell receptor beta chains follows, all from one sample in a study of type 1 regulatory T cells. No cognate antigen is known for these TCRs. TCRdb re-derived calls from the reads in MiXCR, one entry per CDR3 protein. In the table there are roughly 71,000 distinct CDR3 sequences, around 20% of which are singletons. What was sequenced was cultured type 1 regulatory T (Tr1) cells, either the whole culture or a sorted fraction (not recorded which). These receptor sequences come from a human donor in good health. Each CDR3 is given with its conserved first and last residue. The order of the fields is clone size, V gene, J gene, D gene, CDR3 DNA, CDR3 protein. A D gene is named only where the DNA matches it firmly. Clone sizes are given selectively: once, few, many, or a class where the clone is expanded.

>few|TRBV7-2|TRBJ1-5|-
TGTGCCAGCAGCTTGACGAGGGGGGATCAGCCCCAGCATTTT
CASSLTRGDQPQHF
>few|TRBV20-1|TRBJ2-5|-
TGCAGTGCTAGGAGGGAGACCCAGTACTTC
CSARRETQYF
>-|TRBV20-1|TRBJ1-5|-
TGCAGTGCGGTCAGGAGCAATCAGCCCCAGCATTTT
CSAVRSNQPQHF
>-|TRBV5-1|TRBJ2-4|TRBD1
TGCGCCAGCAGCGGGGGACAGTGGGACATTCAGTACTTC
CASSGGQWDIQYF
>-|TRBV7-8|TRBJ1-1|-
TGTGCCAGCAGCCCCAGGGTGGGGAACACTGAAGCTTTCTTT
CASSPRVGNTEAFF
>few|TRBV7-2|TRBJ2-1|TRBD1
TGTGCCAGCAGCTTAGGCGGGACAGGGGTCTACAATGAGCAGTTCTTC
CASSLGGTGVYNEQFF
>many|TRBV20-1|TRBJ1-6|-
TGCAGTGCTAGAGTGCCAGGGAATTCACCCCTCCACTTT
CSARVPGNSPLHF
>-|TRBV6-2/TRBV6-3|TRBJ2-1|TRBD2
TGTGCCAGCAGCCCCCCCCGACTAGCGTATGAGCAGTTCTTC
CASSPPRLAYEQFF
>many|TRBV14|TRBJ2-3|-
TGTGCCAGCAGCCAAGGACTAGGTACAGATACGCAGTATTTT
CASSQGLGTDTQYF
>-|TRBV24-1|TRBJ2-2|-
TGTGCCACCAGTGCTAGACTAGATGGCGGGGAGCTGTTTTTT
CATSARLDGGELFF
>few|TRBV5-4|TRBJ2-2|TRBD2
TGTGCCAGCAGCGATCTACCAACCGGGACTAGCGGGAGTGCCGGGGAGCTGTTTTTT
CASSDLPTGTSGSAGELFF
>-|TRBV12-3/TRBV12-4|TRBJ2-7|TRBD2
TGTGCCAGCAGTTTAGTAGCGGGAGGTCCTTCCCACGAGCAGTACTTC
CASSLVAGGPSHEQYF